Listed below are T cell receptor beta chains from one sample, sequenced in a study of cytomegalovirus exposure and HLA in healthy donors. Profiling relied on immunoSEQ multiplex PCR, and the TCRdb table lists in-frame clones only, not all of them. The table shows roughly 150,000 clones, with just under 80% occurring only once. The material sequenced was PBMCs. The source of these receptors is a man younger than 40 in good health and CMV-seronegative. Each CDR3 is given with its conserved first and last residue. Fields, in order: CDR3 protein, CDR3 DNA, V gene, clone size, D gene, J gene. D genes are given only for firm matches. The listing skips clone size in some rows; elsewhere it reads once, few, many or a size class.

cdr3_aa: CASRDRLENQPQHF; cdr3_nt: TGTGCCAGCAGGGACAGGCTTGAAAATCAGCCCCAGCATTTT; v_call: TRBV2; clone_size: -; d_call: TRBD1; j_call: TRBJ1-5
cdr3_aa: CASSPREGRADTQYF; cdr3_nt: TGTGCCAGCTCACCACGGGAGGGAAGGGCAGATACGCAGTATTTT; v_call: TRBV18; clone_size: few; d_call: TRBD2; j_call: TRBJ2-3
cdr3_aa: CASSLSQLAENYNEQFF; cdr3_nt: TGTGCCAGCAGCTTATCACAGCTAGCGGAAAACTACAATGAGCAGTTCTTC; v_call: TRBV7-9; clone_size: -; d_call: TRBD2; j_call: TRBJ2-1
cdr3_aa: CASSYLTYEQYF; cdr3_nt: TGTGCCAGCAGCTACCTAACTTACGAGCAGTACTTC; v_call: TRBV2; clone_size: -; d_call: -; j_call: TRBJ2-7
cdr3_aa: CAWSSGIYEQYF; cdr3_nt: TGTGCCTGGAGTTCAGGGATCTACGAGCAGTACTTC; v_call: TRBV30; clone_size: -; d_call: -; j_call: TRBJ2-7
cdr3_aa: CASSSGSNQPQHF; cdr3_nt: TGTGCCAGCAGCTCAGGGTCCAATCAGCCCCAGCATTTT; v_call: TRBV11-2; clone_size: -; d_call: -; j_call: TRBJ1-5
cdr3_aa: CASSGGLMGETQYF; cdr3_nt: TGCGCCAGCAGCGGGGGCCTGATGGGAGAGACCCAGTACTTC; v_call: TRBV5-1; clone_size: -; d_call: -; j_call: TRBJ2-5
cdr3_aa: CAIRPSGRAHEQYF; cdr3_nt: TGTGCCATCCGCCCTAGCGGGAGGGCTCACGAGCAGTACTTC; v_call: TRBV10-3; clone_size: -; d_call: TRBD2; j_call: TRBJ2-7
cdr3_aa: CASSRAGTLNTEAFF; cdr3_nt: TGCGCCAGCAGCCGAGCCGGGACACTGAACACTGAAGCTTTCTTT; v_call: TRBV4-1; clone_size: -; d_call: -; j_call: TRBJ1-1
cdr3_aa: CASASGTFGPDEQFF; cdr3_nt: TGCGCCAGCGCTAGCGGGACATTCGGTCCCGATGAGCAGTTCTTC; v_call: TRBV10-2; clone_size: -; d_call: TRBD2; j_call: TRBJ2-1
cdr3_aa: CAISGPWGGRGTDEQFF; cdr3_nt: TGTGCCATCAGTGGCCCGTGGGGCGGGAGGGGTACGGATGAGCAGTTCTTC; v_call: TRBV10-3; clone_size: -; d_call: TRBD2; j_call: TRBJ2-1
cdr3_aa: CAGSLVGGSYEQYF; cdr3_nt: TGTGCCGGCAGCTTGGTCGGGGGGAGCTACGAGCAGTACTTC; v_call: TRBV5-4; clone_size: -; d_call: TRBD2; j_call: TRBJ2-7
cdr3_aa: CASSIGTGGFGELFF; cdr3_nt: TGTGCCAGCAGTATCGGGACAGGGGGCTTCGGGGAGCTGTTTTTT; v_call: TRBV28; clone_size: few; d_call: TRBD1; j_call: TRBJ2-2
cdr3_aa: CASRDRGSYEQYF; cdr3_nt: TGTGCCAGCAGGGACAGGGGCTCCTACGAGCAGTACTTC; v_call: TRBV2; clone_size: few; d_call: TRBD1; j_call: TRBJ2-7